This TCR beta chain was sequenced for a study of blood T cells in healthy people across ages. A second PCR, run for roughly 7 to 11 cycles, used a sample-barcoded 5' primer plus a J-beta primer mix. A single record per CDR3 protein comes from TCRdb applying MiXCR to the 5' RACE reads. The sample has about 900,000 distinct CDR3 sequences, around 49% seen once. Each donor gave approximately 9.7 milliliters of peripheral blood. V was shortened by 3 bases and J by 7 bases, with 13 bases between the two germline ends. The CDR3 spans 15 residues. Germline V gene sequence: CDR1 SEHNR, CDR2 FQNEAQ (reference sequence).

The chain links TRBV7-9 to TRBJ1-6; D might be TRBD1 (5 bases). Sequencing was performed on blood. The receptor comes from a young man in good health. CDR3 sequence: CASSFDQGGNSPLHF. CDR3 DNA: TGTGCCAGCAGCTTTGATCAGGGAGGAAATTCACCCCTCCACTTT.